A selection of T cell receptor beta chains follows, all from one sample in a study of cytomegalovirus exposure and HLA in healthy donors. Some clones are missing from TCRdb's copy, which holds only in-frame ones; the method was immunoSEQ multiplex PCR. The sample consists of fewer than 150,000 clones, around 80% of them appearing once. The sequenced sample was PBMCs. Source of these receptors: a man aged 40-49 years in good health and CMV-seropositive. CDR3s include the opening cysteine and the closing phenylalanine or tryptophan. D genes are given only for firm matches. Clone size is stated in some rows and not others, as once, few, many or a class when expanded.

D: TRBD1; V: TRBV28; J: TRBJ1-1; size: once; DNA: TGTGCCAGCAGTTTTTGGTCGCAGTCGACAGGGGACACTGAAGCTTTCTTT; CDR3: CASSFWSQSTGDTEAFF
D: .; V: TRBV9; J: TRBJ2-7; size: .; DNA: TGTGCCAGCAGCGTAGGAGGGCAAGGGTACGAGCAGTACTTC; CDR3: CASSVGGQGYEQYF
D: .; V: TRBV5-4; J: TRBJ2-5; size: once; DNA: TGTGCCAGCAGCCTTAAGGGGGGGGAAGAGACCCAGTACTTC; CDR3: CASSLKGGEETQYF
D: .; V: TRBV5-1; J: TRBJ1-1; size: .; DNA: TGCGCCAGCAGCTACGAAGATCCTTCGGGCACTGAAGCTTTCTTT; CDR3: CASSYEDPSGTEAFF
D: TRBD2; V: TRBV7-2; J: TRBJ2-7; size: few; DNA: TGTGCCAGCAGCTTAGCGAGGGGAGGCGGGGGGGATTCCTACGAGCAGTACTTC; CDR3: CASSLARGGGGDSYEQYF
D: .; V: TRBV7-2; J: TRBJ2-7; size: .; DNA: TGTGCCAGCAGCTTAGGAGGGCACTACGAGCAGTACTTC; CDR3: CASSLGGHYEQYF
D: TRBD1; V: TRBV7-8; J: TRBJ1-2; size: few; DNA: TGTGCCAGCAGCTTAGGAATTACCCGGCGGGCAGGGGGCAATGGCTACACCTTC; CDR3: CASSLGITRRAGGNGYTF
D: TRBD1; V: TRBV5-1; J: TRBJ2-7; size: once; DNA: TGCGCCAGCAGCTTGGATCAGGGACAGGGGGCGAGTGAGCAGTACTTC; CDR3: CASSLDQGQGASEQYF
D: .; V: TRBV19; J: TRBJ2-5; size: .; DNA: TGTGCCACCAAGGGACATACCCAAGAGACCCAGTACTTC; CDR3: CATKGHTQETQYF
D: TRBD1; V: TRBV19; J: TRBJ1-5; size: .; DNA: TGTGCCAGTTCTTCCGGGACAGGGTGGCAGCCCCAGCATTTT; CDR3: CASSSGTGWQPQHF
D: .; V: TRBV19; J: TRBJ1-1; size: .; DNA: TGTGCCAGTAGTATTGTTGCAGGGATGAACACTGAAGCTTTCTTT; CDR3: CASSIVAGMNTEAFF
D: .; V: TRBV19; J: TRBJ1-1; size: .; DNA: TGTGCCAGTAGCGTGAACACTGAAGCTTTCTTT; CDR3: CASSVNTEAFF
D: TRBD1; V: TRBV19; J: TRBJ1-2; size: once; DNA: TGTGCCAGTAGTTTGACAGGGATCAATGGCTACACCTTC; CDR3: CASSLTGINGYTF
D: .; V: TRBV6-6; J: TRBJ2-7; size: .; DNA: TGTGCCAGCAGTTACACCGCGGGACGGCACTCCTACGAGCAGTACTTC; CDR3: CASSYTAGRHSYEQYF
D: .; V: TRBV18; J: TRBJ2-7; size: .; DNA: TGTGCCAGCTCACCTAAAAACAGGGACGAGCAGTACTTC; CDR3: CASSPKNRDEQYF
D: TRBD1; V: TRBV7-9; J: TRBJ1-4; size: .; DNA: TGTGCCAGCAGCTTAGTAGGGACAGGTGAAAAACTGTTTTTT; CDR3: CASSLVGTGEKLFF
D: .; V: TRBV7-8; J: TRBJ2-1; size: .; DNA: TGTGCCAGCAGCTTAGATCTAGGCCTCAATGAGCAGTTCTTC; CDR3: CASSLDLGLNEQFF
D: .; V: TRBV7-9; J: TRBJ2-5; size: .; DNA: TGTGCCAGCAGCTCCAAAGACGGGTTACGAGGAGAGACCCAGTACTTC; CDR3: CASSSKDGLRGETQYF
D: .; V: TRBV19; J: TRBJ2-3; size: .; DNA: TGTGCCAGTAGATTAGGGGGACATACGCAGTATTTT; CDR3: CASRLGGHTQYF
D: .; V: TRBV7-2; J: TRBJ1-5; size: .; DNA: TGTGCCAGCAGCCGTCAATGGGGCATAGTAGAACAGCCCCAGCATTTT; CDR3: CASSRQWGIVEQPQHF
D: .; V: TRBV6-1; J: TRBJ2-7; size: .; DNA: TGTGCCAGCAGGGACAGCTTATCCTACGAGCAGTACTTC; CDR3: CASRDSLSYEQYF
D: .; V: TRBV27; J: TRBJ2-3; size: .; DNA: TGTGCCAGCAGTATCGGCACAGATACGCAGTATTTT; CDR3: CASSIGTDTQYF
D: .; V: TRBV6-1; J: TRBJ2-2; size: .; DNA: TGTGCCAGCCTTGGACGACCGGGACACCTCAGTATTTTT; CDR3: CASLGRPGHLSIF
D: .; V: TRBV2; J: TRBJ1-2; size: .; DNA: TGTGCCAGCAGGGAAAACAGGGTAATCTACACCTTC; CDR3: CASRENRVIYTF
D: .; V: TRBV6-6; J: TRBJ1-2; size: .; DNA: TGTGCCAGCACTCAGACAGCTAACTATGGCTACACCTTC; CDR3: CASTQTANYGYTF
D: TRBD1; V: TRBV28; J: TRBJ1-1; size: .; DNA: TGTGCCAGCAGTCCGAGGGACAGGGCTAACACTGAAGCTTTCTTT; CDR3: CASSPRDRANTEAFF
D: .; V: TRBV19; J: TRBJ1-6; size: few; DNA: TGTGCCAGTAGTCCCCGACGCATACAGGGTTCCTCACCCCTCCACTTT; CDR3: CASSPRRIQGSSPLHF
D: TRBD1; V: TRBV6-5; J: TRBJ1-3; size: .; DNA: TGTGCCAGCAGTTCTCCCCGGACAGGGCCATACACCATATATTTT; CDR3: CASSSPRTGPYTIYF
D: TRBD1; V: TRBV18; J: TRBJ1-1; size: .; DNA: TGTGCCAGCTCACTTACGGGACAGATGAACACTGAAGCTTTCTTT; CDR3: CASSLTGQMNTEAFF
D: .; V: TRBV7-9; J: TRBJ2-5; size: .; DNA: TGTGCCAGCAGTATTCCTAGCAGCGAAGAGAAGACCCAGTACTTC; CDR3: CASSIPSSEEKTQYF